One and the same sample provided the 20 T cell receptor beta chains below, sequenced in a study of blood T cell repertoires in COVID-19. The data were produced by immunoSEQ multiplex PCR, yet TCRdb's version contains in-frame clones alone and is incomplete. The table records approximately 62,000 clones, 75% to 90% of them present only once. Specimen: peripheral blood. Source of these receptors: a man older than 75 with acute or convalescent COVID-19.

As DNA, the CDR3 is TGTGCCAGCTCACCGACAGGGGCTTTGAATTCACCCCTCCACTTT. It specifies CASSPTGALNSPLHF. The chain has TRBV18 and TRBJ1-6; TRBD1 matches 8 bases. Trimming removed 3 bases from V and 7 bases from J; junction bases left unmatched: 5. The CDR3 contains 15 residues. Germline V CDR1 and CDR2: KGHSH, LQKENI.

The chain has TRBV13 and TRBJ1-2; 8 bases line up with TRBD1. V trimming: 5 bases; J trimming: 7 bases; junction bases outside the gene matches: 9. The CDR3 has 14 amino acids. Per the germline V gene, CDR1 is PRHDT and CDR2 is FYEKMQ (reference sequence). For the CDR3, the DNA is TGTGCCAGCAGCCCCGTACAGGGGGTAGGTGGCTACACCTTC. Amino acid sequence: CASSPVQGVGGYTF.

The CDR3 region is CAWSFVSEGSPLHF. In nucleotides, the CDR3 is TGTGCCTGGAGTTTCGTATCCGAGGGTTCACCCCTCCACTTT. The chain recombines TRBV30 with TRBJ1-6; D call uncertain. This CDR3 has 14 residues. The germline V and J ends were trimmed by 2 bases and 9 bases, with 14 bases remaining between them. The V gene's germline CDR1 is GTSNPN and CDR2 SVGIG (reference sequence).

This clone occurred a few times. The chain recombines TRBV5-1 with TRBJ2-7, with D perhaps matching TRBD1 (6 bases). This CDR3 spans 15 amino acids. Germline assignment: CDR1 SGHRS and CDR2 YFSETQ. V was cut by 4 bases and J by 1 base, with 15 bases left in between. The CDR3 DNA reads TGCGCCAGCAGCGAAACAGGGATCCGGTCCTACGAGCAGTACTTC. Translating gives CASSETGIRSYEQYF.

CDR3 region: CASSFGQDYEQYF. In DNA form, the CDR3 reads TGTGCCAGCAGTTTCGGACAAGACTACGAGCAGTACTTC. The chain employs TRBV12-3 or TRBV12-4 and TRBJ2-7, with D tentatively TRBD1 (5 bases). CDR3 length equals 13 residues. V shed 3 bases and J shed 3 bases, with 9 bases lying between them.

The gene calls are TRBV5-4 and TRBJ1-1, with a weak D call TRBD1 (6 bases). Trimming removed 2 bases at V and 5 bases at J, with 13 bases between. Germline-derived CDR1 and CDR2 are SGHNT and YYREEE (reference sequence). The CDR3 is 14 residues long. The CDR3 here is CASSFQGRDTEAFF. The CDR3 region has the DNA TGTGCCAGCAGCTTTCAGGGGCGCGATACTGAAGCTTTCTTT.

The rearrangement joins TRBV29-1 to TRBJ1-3, with 7 nucleotides matching TRBD1. This CDR3 has 13 residues. CDR1 and CDR2 from the germline V gene are SQVTM and ANQGSEA. V shed 4 bases, J shed 3 bases, and the junction held 3 bases outside the gene matches. CDR3 DNA sequence: TGCAGCGTTGCCAGGACAGGTGGAAACACCATATATTTT. The encoded protein is CSVARTGGNTIYF.

This CDR3 reads CSASVLASGDTDTQYF. The DNA for the CDR3 is TGCAGTGCTAGTGTTTTGGCTAGCGGGGACACAGATACGCAGTATTTT. V usage is TRBV20-1 and J usage is TRBJ2-3, with 9 bases fitting TRBD2. Trimming cost V 3 bases and J 2 bases; bases outside gene matches: 9. The CDR3 consists of 16 residues. CDR1 and CDR2 (germline): DFQATT, SNEGSKA (reference sequence).

V and J are TRBV5-1 and TRBJ1-1; 9 nucleotides agree with TRBD1. V gave up 0 bases and J gave up 1 base; unmatched junction bases: 1. The V gene's germline CDR1 is SGHRS and CDR2 YFSETQ. CDR3 length: 15 amino acids. CDR3 residues: CASSLGGQGNTEAFF. The CDR3 DNA reads TGCGCCAGCAGCTTGGGGGGACAGGGGAACACTGAAGCTTTCTTT. Supplemented by reference TRBV5-1 and TRBJ1-1, the full variable domain reads KAGVTQTPRYLIKTRGQQVTLSCSPISGHRSVSWYQQTPGQGLQFLFEYFSETQRNKGNFPGRFSGRQFSNSRSEMNVSTLELGDSALYLCASSLGGQGNTEAFFGQGTRLTVV.

J is TRBJ2-3 and V is TRBV18, with 13 nucleotides matching TRBD2. The CDR3 length is 14 residues. V shed 6 bases and J 4 bases; nucleotides not matched to a gene: 1. Germline V lookup: CDR1 KGHSH, CDR2 LQKENI. The chain's CDR3 is CASSGLAGADTQYF. DNA for the CDR3: TGTGCCAGCTCCGGACTAGCGGGAGCAGATACGCAGTATTTT. The whole variable domain, filled in from reference TRBV18 and TRBJ2-3, reads NAGVMQNPRHLVRRRGQEARLRCSPMKGHSHVYWYRQLPEEGLKFMVYLQKENIIDESGMPKERFSAEFPKEGPSILRIQQVVRGDSAAYFCASSGLAGADTQYFGPGTRLTVL.

Here the CDR3 DNA reads TGTGCCAGCAGCAACCTAACGGGTCCCCGGATTTATAGCAATCAGCCCCAGCATTTT. Its translation: CASSNLTGPRIYSNQPQHF. The V call is TRBV21-1, the J call TRBJ1-5. TRBV21-1 is a known pseudogene. The CDR3 contains 19 residues.

The CDR3 spells CASSPSSGKSTEAFF. For the CDR3, the DNA is TGTGCCAGCTCACCAAGTTCGGGGAAGAGCACTGAAGCTTTCTTT. The chain carries TRBV18 and TRBJ1-1; D is uncertain. Germline V gives CDR1 KGHSH, CDR2 LQKENI. This CDR3 spans 15 amino acids. With 2 bases removed from V and 4 bases from J, the gap between germline ends came to 14 bases.

The chain has TRBV6-5 and TRBJ2-5; 9 positions agree with TRBD1. The CDR3 is 14 residues long. J gave up 7 bases and V 0 bases, and 3 bases lay outside the gene matches. The germline gives CDR1 MNHEY, CDR2 SVGAGI. The CDR3 is CASSYSGQGTTQYF. In DNA form, the CDR3 reads TGTGCCAGCAGTTACTCAGGACAGGGGACGACCCAGTACTTC.

V and J are TRBV7-2 and TRBJ2-7, with 7 bases aligning to TRBD1. This CDR3 is 14 amino acids long. Per germline, CDR1 SGHTA and CDR2 FQGNSA. V lost 5 bases to trimming and J lost 4 bases; unmatched junction nucleotides: 8. This chain's CDR3 is CASSAHTGVYEQYF. CDR3 nucleotide sequence: TGTGCCAGCAGCGCCCACACAGGGGTGTACGAGCAGTACTTC.

J is TRBJ1-1 and V is TRBV5-5; D remains ambiguous. Germline-derived CDR1 and CDR2 are SGHKS and YYEKEE (reference sequence). V was cut by 2 bases and J by 0 bases, with 11 bases left in between. The CDR3 loop spans 15 amino acids. CDR3: CASSFFVAVNTEAFF. The CDR3 nucleotides are TGTGCCAGCAGCTTTTTCGTCGCGGTGAACACTGAAGCTTTCTTT.

The chain carries TRBV3-1 (or the pseudogene TRBV3-2) and TRBJ2-3; 8 bases match TRBD2. The CDR3 runs 16 residues. The germline CDR1 and CDR2 sequences are LGHDT and YNNKEL (reference sequence). Unmatched junction bases numbered 5, after V lost 3 bases and J lost 0 bases. As DNA, the CDR3 is TGTGCCAGCAGCCATCTAAGCGGGGGAAGCACAGATACGCAGTATTTT. Translation gives CASSHLSGGSTDTQYF.

This chain joins TRBV2 and TRBJ2-7, with D maybe TRBD2 (5 bases). Looked up from germline, CDR1 is SNHLY and CDR2 is FYNNEI. The CDR3 runs 15 residues. V lost 2 bases and J 3 bases, leaving 14 bases between the germline ends. The chain's CDR3 is CASSEFRTGDYEQYF. The CDR3 DNA reads as TGTGCCAGCAGTGAATTTCGGACTGGGGACTACGAGCAGTACTTC.

The chain uses TRBV27 and TRBJ1-1; TRBD1 matches 8 bases. The CDR3 extends over 13 amino acids. J was trimmed by 9 bases and V by 5 bases; bases with no gene match: 8. In germline, CDR1 is MNHEY, CDR2 SMNVEV (reference sequence). The CDR3 loop reads CASSPEGQGKAFF. DNA for the CDR3: TGTGCCAGCAGTCCGGAAGGACAGGGTAAAGCTTTCTTT.

The V and J genes are TRBV19 and TRBJ2-2; D is undetermined. Germline V gene sequence: CDR1 LNHDA, CDR2 SQIVND (reference sequence). There are 15 residues in the CDR3. V was cut by 2 bases and J by 0 bases, with 7 bases left in between. CDR3 nucleotide sequence: TGTGCCAGTAGTATAATTCGCGCGAACACCGGGGAGCTGTTTTTT. Protein: CASSIIRANTGELFF.

The CDR3 region is CASSLPTSGGNVETQYF. DNA for the CDR3: TGTGCCAGCAGCCTGCCGACTAGCGGGGGAAATGTGGAGACCCAGTACTTC. The chain uses TRBV7-9 and TRBJ2-5; 12 bases agree with TRBD2. Germline V gives CDR1 SEHNR, CDR2 FQNEAQ (reference sequence). With V trimmed by 5 bases and J by 5 bases, 12 bases remained unmatched. This CDR3 region has 17 residues.